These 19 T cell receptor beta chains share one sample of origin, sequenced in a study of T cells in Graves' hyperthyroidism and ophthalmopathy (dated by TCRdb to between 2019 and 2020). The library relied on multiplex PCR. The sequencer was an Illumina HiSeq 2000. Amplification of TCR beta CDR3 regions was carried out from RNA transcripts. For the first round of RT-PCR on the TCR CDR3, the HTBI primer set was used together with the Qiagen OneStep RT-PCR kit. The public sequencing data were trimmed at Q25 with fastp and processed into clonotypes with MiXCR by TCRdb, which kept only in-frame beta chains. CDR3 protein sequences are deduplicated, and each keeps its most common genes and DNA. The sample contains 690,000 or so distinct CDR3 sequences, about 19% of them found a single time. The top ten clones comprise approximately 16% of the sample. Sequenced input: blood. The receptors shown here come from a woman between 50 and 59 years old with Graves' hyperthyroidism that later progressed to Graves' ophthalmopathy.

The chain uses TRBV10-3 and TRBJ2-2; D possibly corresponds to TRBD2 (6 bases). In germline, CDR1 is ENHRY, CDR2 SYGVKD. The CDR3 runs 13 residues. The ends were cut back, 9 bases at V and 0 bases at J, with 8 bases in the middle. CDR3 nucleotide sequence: TGTGCCATGAGGACTACGAACACCGGGGAGCTGTTTTTT. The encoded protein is CAMRTTNTGELFF.

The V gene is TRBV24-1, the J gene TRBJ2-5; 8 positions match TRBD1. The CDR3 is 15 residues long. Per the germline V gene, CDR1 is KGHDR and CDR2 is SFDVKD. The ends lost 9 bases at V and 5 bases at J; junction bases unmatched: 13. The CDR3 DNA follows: TGTGCCACCTCTTCAACAGGAACAGGGGGGGAGACCCAGTACTTC. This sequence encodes CATSSTGTGGETQYF.

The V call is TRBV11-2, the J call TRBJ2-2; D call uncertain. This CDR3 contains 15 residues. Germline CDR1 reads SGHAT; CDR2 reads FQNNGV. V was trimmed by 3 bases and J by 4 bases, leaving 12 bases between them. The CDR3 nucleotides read TGTGCCAGCAGCTTTATTAGTCTTCCCACCGGGGAGCTGTTTTTT. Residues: CASSFISLPTGELFF.

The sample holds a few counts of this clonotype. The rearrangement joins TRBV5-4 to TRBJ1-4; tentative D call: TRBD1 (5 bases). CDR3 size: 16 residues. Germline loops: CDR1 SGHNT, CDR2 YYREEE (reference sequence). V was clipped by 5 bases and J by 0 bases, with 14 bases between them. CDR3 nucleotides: TGTGCCAGCAGTCCGGCCGGGACCCCAACTAATGAAAAACTGTTTTTT. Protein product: CASSPAGTPTNEKLFF.

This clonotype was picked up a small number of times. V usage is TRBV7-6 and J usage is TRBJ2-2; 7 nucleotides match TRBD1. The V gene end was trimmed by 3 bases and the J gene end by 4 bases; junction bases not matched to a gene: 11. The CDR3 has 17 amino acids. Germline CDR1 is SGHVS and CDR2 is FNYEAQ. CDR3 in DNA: TGTGCCAGCAGCTTTGGCCGACAGGGATCGGCCACCGGGGAGCTGTTTTTT. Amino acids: CASSFGRQGSATGELFF.

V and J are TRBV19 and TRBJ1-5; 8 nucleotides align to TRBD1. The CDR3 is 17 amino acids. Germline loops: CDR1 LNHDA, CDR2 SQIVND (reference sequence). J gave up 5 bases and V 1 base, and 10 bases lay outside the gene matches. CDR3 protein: CASSIVTGTGNHQPQHF. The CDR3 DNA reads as TGTGCCAGTAGTATAGTGACCGGGACAGGTAATCATCAGCCCCAGCATTTT.

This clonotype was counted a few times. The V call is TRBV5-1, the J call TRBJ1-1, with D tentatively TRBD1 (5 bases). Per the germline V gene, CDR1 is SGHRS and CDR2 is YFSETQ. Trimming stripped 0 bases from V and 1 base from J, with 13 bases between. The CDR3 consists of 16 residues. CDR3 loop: CASSLVFEQENTEAFF. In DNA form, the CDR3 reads TGCGCCAGCAGCTTGGTTTTCGAACAGGAGAACACTGAAGCTTTCTTT.

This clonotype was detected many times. This CDR3 is CASSQRTSGNNEQFF. The CDR3 DNA reads TGTGCCAGCAGCCAGAGGACTAGCGGTAACAATGAGCAGTTCTTC. This chain links TRBV3-1 with TRBJ2-1; 10 bases map to TRBD2. Trimming took 3 bases from V and 5 from J; bases not matched to a gene: 4. The CDR3 length is 15 residues. Germline V gene lookup returns CDR1 LGHDT and CDR2 YNNKEL (reference sequence).

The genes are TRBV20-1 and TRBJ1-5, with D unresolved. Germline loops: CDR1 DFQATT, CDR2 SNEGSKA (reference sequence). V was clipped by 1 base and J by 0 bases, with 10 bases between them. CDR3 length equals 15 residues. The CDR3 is CSARVHSDSNQPQHF. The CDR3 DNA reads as TGCAGTGCTAGAGTACACAGTGATAGCAATCAGCCCCAGCATTTT.

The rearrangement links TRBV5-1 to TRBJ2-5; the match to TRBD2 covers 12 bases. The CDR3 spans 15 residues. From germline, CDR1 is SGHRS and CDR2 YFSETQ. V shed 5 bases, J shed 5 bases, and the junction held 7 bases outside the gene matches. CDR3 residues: CASRPTSGGWETQYF. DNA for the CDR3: TGCGCCAGCAGACCGACTAGCGGGGGATGGGAGACCCAGTACTTC.

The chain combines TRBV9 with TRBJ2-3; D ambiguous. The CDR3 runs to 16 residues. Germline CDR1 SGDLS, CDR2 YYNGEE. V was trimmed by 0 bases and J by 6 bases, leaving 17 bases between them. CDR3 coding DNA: TGTGCCAGCAGCGTAGAACAGAGGCGTGGCGTGGATACGCAGTATTTT. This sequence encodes CASSVEQRRGVDTQYF.

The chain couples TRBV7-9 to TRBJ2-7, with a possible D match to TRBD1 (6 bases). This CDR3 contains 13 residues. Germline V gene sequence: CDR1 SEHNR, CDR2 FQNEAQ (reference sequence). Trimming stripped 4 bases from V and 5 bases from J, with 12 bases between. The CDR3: CASSSLTGNEQYF. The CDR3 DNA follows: TGTGCCAGCAGCTCCTTGACAGGAAACGAGCAGTACTTC.

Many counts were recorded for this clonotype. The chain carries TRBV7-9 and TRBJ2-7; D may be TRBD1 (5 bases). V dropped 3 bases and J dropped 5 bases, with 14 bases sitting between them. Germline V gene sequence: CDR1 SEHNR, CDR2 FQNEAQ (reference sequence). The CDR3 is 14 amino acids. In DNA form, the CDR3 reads TGTGCCAGCAGCTTGGCAAACCAGGGTAACGAGCAGTACTTC. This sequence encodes CASSLANQGNEQYF.

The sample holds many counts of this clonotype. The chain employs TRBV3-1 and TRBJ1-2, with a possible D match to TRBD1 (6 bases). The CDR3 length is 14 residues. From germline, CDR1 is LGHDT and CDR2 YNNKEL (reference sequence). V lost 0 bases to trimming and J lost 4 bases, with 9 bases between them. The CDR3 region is CASSQDHRVYGYTF. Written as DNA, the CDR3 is TGTGCCAGCAGCCAAGATCACAGGGTCTATGGCTACACCTTC.

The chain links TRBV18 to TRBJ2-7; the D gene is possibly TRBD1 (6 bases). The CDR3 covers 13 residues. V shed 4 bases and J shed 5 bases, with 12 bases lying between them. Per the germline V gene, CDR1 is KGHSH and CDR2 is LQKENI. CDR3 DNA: TGTGCCAGCTCACGACAGGACTTCCACGAGCAGTACTTC. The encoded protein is CASSRQDFHEQYF. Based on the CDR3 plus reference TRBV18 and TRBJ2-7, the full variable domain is NAGVMQNPRHLVRRRGQEARLRCSPMKGHSHVYWYRQLPEEGLKFMVYLQKENIIDESGMPKERFSAEFPKEGPSILRIQQVVRGDSAAYFCASSRQDFHEQYFGPGTRLTVT.

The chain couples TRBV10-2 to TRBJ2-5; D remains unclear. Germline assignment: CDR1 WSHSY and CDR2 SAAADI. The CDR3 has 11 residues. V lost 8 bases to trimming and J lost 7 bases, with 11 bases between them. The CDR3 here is CASQYTGTQYF. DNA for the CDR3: TGCGCCAGCCAGTACACCGGGACCCAGTACTTC.

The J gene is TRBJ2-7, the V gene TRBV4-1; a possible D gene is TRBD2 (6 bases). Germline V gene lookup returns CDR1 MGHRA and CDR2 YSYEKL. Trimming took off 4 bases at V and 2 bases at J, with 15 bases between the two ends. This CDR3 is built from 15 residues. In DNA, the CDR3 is TGCGCCAGCAGCCCGTCTGCGGGGCGAGCCTACGAGCAGTACTTC. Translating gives CASSPSAGRAYEQYF.

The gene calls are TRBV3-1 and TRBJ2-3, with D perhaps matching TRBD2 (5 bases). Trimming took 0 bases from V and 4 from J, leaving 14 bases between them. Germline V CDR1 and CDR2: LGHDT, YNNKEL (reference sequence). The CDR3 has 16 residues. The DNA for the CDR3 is TGTGCCAGCAGCCAAGATATGAGGGCTAGGTCAGATACGCAGTATTTT. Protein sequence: CASSQDMRARSDTQYF.

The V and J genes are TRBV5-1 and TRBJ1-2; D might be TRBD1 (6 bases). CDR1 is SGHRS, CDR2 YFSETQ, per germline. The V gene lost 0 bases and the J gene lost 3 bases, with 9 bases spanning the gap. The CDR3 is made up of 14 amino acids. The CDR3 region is CASSLDAGDYGYTF. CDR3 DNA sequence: TGCGCCAGCAGCTTGGATGCAGGGGACTATGGCTACACCTTC.